Here is one TCR beta chain with its context. What it binds is not known. The data were obtained in a study of T-cell memory formation after mild COVID-19. Study information: TCR clusters showed largely donor specificity.

TCRdb re-called the 5' RACE reads through MiXCR, storing one row per CDR3 protein. The data contain about 270,000 distinct CDR3 sequences, 16% of them seen just once; the ten biggest clones take up 20% to 25%. Looked up from germline, CDR1 is MDHEN and CDR2 is SYDVKM. The CDR3 length is 15 residues. J gave up 4 bases and V 6 bases, and 8 bases lay outside the gene matches. The study, taken as a whole, reports: Contracting CD4+ clones were located mainly in CM and EM, and CD8+ clones in EMRA. Clones contracting across day 15 to 85 had a balanced CD4/CD8 profile; later expanding clones leaned CD4+.

The chain links TRBV28 to TRBJ1-2; 10 positions agree with TRBD1. Sequencing was done on a sample of PBMCs or a T cell subset sorted from them (not recorded which). The TCR comes from a man aged 18-30 years who had mild COVID-19 (a few samples of this study predate the infection). Cell type and time point are not known. The CDR3 spells CASRGGTGVAYGYTF. The CDR3 coding sequence is TGTGCCAGCAGAGGTGGGACAGGGGTGGCCTATGGCTACACCTTC.